This T cell receptor beta chain originates from a study of blood T cell repertoires in COVID-19. Study details: Spain, Italy and the United States supplied samples that represented acute and convalescent COVID-19.

Trimming removed 3 bases at V and 3 bases at J, with 13 bases between. Germline loops: CDR1 SGHTA, CDR2 FQGNSA. The CDR3 sequence is 15 residues long. Profiled with immunoSEQ multiplex PCR; TCRdb holds only in-frame clones, not every one. The sample has about 300,000 clones, approximately 88% seen once. The chain combines TRBV7-2 with TRBJ2-3, with D possibly TRBD1 on 6 matching bases. The source of this sequence is a man younger than 35 who had recovered from COVID-19. Material for sequencing was peripheral blood. The CDR3 spells CASSLVPRGTDTQYF. The CDR3 nucleotides are TGTGCCAGCAGCTTGGTCCCGAGGGGGACAGATACGCAGTATTTT.